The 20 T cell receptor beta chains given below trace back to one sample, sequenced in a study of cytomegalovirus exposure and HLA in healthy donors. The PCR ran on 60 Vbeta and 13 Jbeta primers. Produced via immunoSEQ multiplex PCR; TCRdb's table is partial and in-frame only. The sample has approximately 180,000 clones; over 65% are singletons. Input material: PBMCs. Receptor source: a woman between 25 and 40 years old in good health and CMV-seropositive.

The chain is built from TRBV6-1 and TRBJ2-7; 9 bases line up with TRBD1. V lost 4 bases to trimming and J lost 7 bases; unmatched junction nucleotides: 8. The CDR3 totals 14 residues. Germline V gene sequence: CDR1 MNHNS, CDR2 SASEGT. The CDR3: CASSGTGASGEQYF. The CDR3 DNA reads TGTGCCAGCAGTGGGACAGGGGCTTCTGGGGAGCAGTACTTC.

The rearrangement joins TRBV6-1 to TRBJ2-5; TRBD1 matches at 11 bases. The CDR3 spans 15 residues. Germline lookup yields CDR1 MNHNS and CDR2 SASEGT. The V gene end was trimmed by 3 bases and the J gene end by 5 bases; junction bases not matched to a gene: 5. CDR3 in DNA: TGTGCCAGCAGTGACATAGGACAGGGGGCTGAGACCCAGTACTTC. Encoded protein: CASSDIGQGAETQYF.

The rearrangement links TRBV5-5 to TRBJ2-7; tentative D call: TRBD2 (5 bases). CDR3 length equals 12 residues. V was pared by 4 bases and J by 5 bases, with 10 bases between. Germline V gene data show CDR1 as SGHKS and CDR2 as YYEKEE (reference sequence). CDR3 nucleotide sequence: TGTGCCAGCAGCCCAATCGGGGACGAGCAGTACTTC. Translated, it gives CASSPIGDEQYF.

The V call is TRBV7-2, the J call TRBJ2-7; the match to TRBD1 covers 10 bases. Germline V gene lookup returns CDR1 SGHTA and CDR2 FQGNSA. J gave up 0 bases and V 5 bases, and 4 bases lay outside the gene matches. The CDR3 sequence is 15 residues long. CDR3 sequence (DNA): TGTGCCAGCAGCCCGACAGGGGGCATCTCCTACGAGCAGTACTTC. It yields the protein CASSPTGGISYEQYF.

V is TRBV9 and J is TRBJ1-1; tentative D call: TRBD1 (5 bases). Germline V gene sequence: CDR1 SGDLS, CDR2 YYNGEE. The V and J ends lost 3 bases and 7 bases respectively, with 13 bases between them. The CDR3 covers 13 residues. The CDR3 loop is CASSEGVGVEAFF. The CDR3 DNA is TGTGCCAGCAGCGAAGGGGTAGGGGTTGAAGCTTTCTTT.

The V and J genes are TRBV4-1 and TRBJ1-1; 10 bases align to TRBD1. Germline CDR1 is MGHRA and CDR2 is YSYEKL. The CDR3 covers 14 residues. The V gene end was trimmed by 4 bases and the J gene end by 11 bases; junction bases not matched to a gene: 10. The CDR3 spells CASSRTGTGVPAFF. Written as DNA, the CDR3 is TGCGCCAGCAGCCGTACCGGGACAGGGGTGCCGGCTTTCTTT.

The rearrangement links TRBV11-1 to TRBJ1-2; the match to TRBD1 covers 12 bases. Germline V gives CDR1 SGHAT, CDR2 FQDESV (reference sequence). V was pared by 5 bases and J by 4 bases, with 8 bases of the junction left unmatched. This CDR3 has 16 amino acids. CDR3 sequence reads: CASSPGTGGSPYGYTF. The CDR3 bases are TGTGCCAGCAGCCCCGGGACAGGGGGCTCCCCCTATGGCTACACCTTC.

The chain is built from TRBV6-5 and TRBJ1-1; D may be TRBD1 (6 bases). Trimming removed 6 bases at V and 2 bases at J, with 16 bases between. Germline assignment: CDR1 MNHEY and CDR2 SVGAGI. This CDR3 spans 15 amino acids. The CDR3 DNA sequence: TGTGCCAGCAGAGGCAGTTGGGGGCTTAACACTGAAGCTTTCTTT. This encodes CASRGSWGLNTEAFF.

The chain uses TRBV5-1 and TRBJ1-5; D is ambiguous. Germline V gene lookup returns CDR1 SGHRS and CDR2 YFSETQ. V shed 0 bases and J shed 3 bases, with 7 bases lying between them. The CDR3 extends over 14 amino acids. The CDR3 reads CASSLDGLNQPQHF. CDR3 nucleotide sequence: TGCGCCAGCAGCTTGGACGGTCTCAATCAGCCCCAGCATTTT.

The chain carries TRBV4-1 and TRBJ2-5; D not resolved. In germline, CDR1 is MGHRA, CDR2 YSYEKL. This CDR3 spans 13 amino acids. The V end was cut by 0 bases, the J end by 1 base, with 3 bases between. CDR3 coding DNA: TGCGCCAGCAGCCAAGACGTCCAAGAGACCCAGTACTTC. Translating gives CASSQDVQETQYF.

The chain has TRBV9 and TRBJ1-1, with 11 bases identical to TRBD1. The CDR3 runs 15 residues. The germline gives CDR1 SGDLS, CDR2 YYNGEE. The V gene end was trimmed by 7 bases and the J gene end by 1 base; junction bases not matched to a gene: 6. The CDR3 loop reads CASGQGAASNTEAFF. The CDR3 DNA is TGTGCCAGCGGACAGGGGGCTGCCTCGAACACTGAAGCTTTCTTT.

CDR3 sequence: CASSQDPGRATNEKLFF. Here the CDR3 DNA reads TGTGCCAGCAGCCAAGATCCGGGGAGGGCAACTAATGAAAAACTGTTTTTT. The chain links TRBV4-2 to TRBJ1-4; D is unresolved. Germline V gene data show CDR1 as LGHNA and CDR2 as YNFKEQ. With 0 bases removed from V and 0 bases from J, the gap between germline ends came to 11 bases. This CDR3 comprises 17 residues.

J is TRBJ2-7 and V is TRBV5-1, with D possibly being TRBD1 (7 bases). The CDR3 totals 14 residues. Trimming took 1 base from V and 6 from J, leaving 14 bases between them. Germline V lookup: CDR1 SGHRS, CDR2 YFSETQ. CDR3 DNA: TGCGCCAGCAGCTTGAGGTCAGGGGGGCCCGAGCAGTACTTC. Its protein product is CASSLRSGGPEQYF.

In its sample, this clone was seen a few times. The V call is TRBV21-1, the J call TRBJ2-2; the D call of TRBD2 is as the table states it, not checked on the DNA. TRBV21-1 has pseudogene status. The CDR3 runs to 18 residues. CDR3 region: CASRGWTSGSPDTGELFF. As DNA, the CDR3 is TGTGCCAGCAGGGGGTGGACTAGCGGGAGTCCGGACACCGGGGAGCTGTTTTTT.

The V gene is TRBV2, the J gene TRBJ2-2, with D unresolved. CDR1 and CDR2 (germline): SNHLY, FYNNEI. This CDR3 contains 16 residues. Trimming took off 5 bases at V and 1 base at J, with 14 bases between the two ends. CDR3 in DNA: TGTGCCAGCAGTTCTACCTATGGAGTGAACACCGGGGAGCTGTTTTTT. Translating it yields CASSSTYGVNTGELFF.

The CDR3 here is CASSLYGRAEAFF. The CDR3 nucleotides are TGTGCCAGCAGTTTATACGGGAGAGCTGAAGCTTTCTTT. This sequence joins TRBV28 and TRBJ1-1; no reliable D call. CDR3 length equals 13 residues. The germline CDR1 and CDR2 sequences are MDHEN and SYDVKM. V gave up 1 base and J gave up 6 bases, with 9 bases separating them.

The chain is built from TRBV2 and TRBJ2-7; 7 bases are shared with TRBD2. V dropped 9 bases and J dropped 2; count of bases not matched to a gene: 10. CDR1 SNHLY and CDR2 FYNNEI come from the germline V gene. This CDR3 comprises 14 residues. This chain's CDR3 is CARPATSITYEQYF. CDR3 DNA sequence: TGTGCCAGACCGGCGACTAGCATCACCTACGAGCAGTACTTC.

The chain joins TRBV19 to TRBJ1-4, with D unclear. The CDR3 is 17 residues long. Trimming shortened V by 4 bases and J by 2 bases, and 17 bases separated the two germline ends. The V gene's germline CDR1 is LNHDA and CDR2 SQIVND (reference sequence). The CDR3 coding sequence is TGTGCCAGTAGTACCAGACGGGTAGGCGCGACTAATGAAAAACTGTTTTTT. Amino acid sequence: CASSTRRVGATNEKLFF.

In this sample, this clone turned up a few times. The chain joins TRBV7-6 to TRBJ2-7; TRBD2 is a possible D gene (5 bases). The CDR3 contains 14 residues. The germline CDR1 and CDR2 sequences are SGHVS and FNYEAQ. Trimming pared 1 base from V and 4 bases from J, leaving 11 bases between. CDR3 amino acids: CASSLVGGLYEQYF. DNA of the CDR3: TGTGCCAGCAGCTTAGTCGGAGGCCTTTACGAGCAGTACTTC.

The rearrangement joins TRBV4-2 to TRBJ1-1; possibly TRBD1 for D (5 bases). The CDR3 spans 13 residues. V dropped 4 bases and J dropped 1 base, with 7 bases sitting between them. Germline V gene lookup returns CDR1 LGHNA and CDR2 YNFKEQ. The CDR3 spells CASSRTSNTEAFF. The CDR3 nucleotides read TGTGCCAGCAGCCGGACATCGAACACTGAAGCTTTCTTT.